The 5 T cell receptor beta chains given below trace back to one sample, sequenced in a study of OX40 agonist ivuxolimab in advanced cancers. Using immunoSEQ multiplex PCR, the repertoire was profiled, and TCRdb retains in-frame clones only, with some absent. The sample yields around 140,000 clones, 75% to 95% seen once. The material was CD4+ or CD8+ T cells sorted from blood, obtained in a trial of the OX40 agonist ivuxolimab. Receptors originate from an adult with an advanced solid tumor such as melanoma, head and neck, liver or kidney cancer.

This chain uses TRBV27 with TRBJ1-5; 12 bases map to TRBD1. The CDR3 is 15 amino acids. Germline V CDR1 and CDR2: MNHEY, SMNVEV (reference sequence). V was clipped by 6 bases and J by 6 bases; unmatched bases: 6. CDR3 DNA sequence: TGTGCCAGCAGCCCCGGGGACAGGGGGCGTCAGCCCCAGCATTTT. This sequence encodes CASSPGDRGRQPQHF.

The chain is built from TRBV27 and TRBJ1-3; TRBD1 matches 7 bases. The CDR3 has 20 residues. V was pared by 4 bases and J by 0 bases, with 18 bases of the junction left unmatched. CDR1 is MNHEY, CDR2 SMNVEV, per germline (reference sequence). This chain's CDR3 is CASSSRTPGLDRISGNTIYF. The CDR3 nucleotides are TGTGCCAGCAGTTCCCGAACCCCTGGACTGGACAGGATCTCTGGAAACACCATATATTTT.

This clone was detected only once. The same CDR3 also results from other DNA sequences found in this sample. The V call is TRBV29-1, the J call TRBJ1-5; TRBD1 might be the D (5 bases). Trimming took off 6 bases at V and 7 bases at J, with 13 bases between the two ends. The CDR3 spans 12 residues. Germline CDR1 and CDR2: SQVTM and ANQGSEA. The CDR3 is CSVGARDQPQHF. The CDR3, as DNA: TGCAGCGTCGGCGCCCGGGACCAGCCCCAGCATTTT.

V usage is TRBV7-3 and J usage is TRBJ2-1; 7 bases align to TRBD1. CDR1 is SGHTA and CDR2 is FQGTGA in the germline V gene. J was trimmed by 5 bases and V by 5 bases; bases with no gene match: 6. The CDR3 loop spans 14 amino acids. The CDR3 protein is CASSPPGTDNEQFF. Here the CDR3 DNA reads TGTGCCAGCAGCCCCCCTGGGACAGACAATGAGCAGTTCTTC.

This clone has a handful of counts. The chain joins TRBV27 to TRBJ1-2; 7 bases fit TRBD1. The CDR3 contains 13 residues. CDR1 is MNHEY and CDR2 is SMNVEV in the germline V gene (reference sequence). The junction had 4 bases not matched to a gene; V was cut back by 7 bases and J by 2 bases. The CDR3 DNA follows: TGTGCCAGCAAACCGGACAGGAACTATGGCTACACCTTC. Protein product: CASKPDRNYGYTF.